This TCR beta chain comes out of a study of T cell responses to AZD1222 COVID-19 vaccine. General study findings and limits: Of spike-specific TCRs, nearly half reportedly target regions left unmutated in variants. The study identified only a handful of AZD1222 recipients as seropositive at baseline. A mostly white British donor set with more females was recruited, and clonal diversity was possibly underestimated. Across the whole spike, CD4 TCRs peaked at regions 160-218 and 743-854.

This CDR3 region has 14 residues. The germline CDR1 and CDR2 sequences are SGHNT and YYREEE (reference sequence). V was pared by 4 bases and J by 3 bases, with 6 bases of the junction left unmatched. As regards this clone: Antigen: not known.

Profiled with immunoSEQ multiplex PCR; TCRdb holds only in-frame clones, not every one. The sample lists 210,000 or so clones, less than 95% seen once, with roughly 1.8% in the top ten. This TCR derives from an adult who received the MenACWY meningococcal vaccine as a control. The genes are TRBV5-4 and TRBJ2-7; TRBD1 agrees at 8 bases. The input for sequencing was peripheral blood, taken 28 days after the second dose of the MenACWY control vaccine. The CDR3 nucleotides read TGTGCCAGCAGCCCAGACAGGGGCAACTACGAGCAGTACTTC. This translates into CASSPDRGNYEQYF.